This T cell receptor (beta chain) was sequenced in a study of cytomegalovirus exposure and HLA in healthy donors. General study points: Some TCR beta chains (roughly 160 of them) were listed as cytomegalovirus-associated.

CDR1 and CDR2 from the germline V gene are SGHTA and FQGTGA. This CDR3 has 13 residues. V shed 2 bases and J shed 5 bases, with 9 bases lying between them. Turning to this clone: Antigen unknown.

The PCR was carried out with 60 Vbeta primers and 13 Jbeta primers. The protocol was immunoSEQ multiplex PCR, while the TCRdb copy is restricted to in-frame clones and leaves out a portion. The sample holds 100,000 to 150,000 clones, more than 80% seen once. The origin of this receptor is a man aged 30-40 years in good health and CMV-seropositive. The J gene is TRBJ2-5, the V gene TRBV7-3; D unclear. The source material was PBMCs. In DNA, the CDR3 is TGTGCCAGCAGCTTAGGGTCCGGGGAGACCCAGTACTTC. The encoded protein is CASSLGSGETQYF.